A single sample is the source of the 21 T cell receptor beta chains below, sequenced in a study of lymphopenia after photon versus proton radiotherapy (dated 2019 in TCRdb). Library prep was done by the immunoSEQ multiplex PCR assay. Held by TCRdb, this immuneACCESS table contains in-frame sequences only and omits some clones. Under half of the omission traces to an unresolved V gene where checked; the cause of the rest is unknown. This sample is represented by 68,000 or so clones; approximately 91% of them were singletons. About 3.1% of the sample rests with the top ten. Source: peripheral blood, taken from a patient treated with photon-based radiotherapy. These receptors were taken from a woman in her 70s with pancreatic cancer.

Of note for this clone: A read error may produce the germline difference seen at one junction end. The rearrangement uses TRBV11-2 and TRBJ2-2; 7 nucleotides align to TRBD1. This CDR3 has 15 amino acids. The germline V gene has CDR1 SGHAT and CDR2 FQNNGV. CDR3 in DNA: TGTGCCAGCAGCCCAACAGGGGTCGGCACCGGGGAGCTGCTTTTT. Translating gives CASSPTGVGTGELLF.

CDR3 bases: TGTGCCAGCAGTTTAGAGGGTAGGCTTACCACAGATACGCAGTATTTT. Translation: CASSLEGRLTTDTQYF. This rearrangement joins TRBV27 to TRBJ2-3; weak D call: TRBD2 (5 bases). Between the trimmed V and J ends, which lost 2 bases and 2 bases, there was a span of 14 bases. CDR1 and CDR2 from the germline V gene are MNHEY and SMNVEV (reference sequence). The CDR3 loop spans 16 amino acids.

This rearrangement joins TRBV7-2 to TRBJ2-3; 7 positions agree with TRBD2. The ends lost 4 bases at V and 4 bases at J; junction bases unmatched: 8. CDR1 and CDR2 (germline): SGHTA, FQGNSA. The CDR3 has 15 amino acids. The CDR3 region is CASSSWVAGPDTQYF. CDR3 sequence (DNA): TGTGCCAGCAGCTCTTGGGTAGCGGGCCCAGATACGCAGTATTTT.

This clone showed up just a few times. The chain recombines TRBV7-9 with TRBJ1-4, with unresolved D. CDR1 and CDR2 from the germline V gene are SEHNR and FQNEAQ (reference sequence). Trimming left V 5 bases short and J 0 bases short, with 13 bases between. This CDR3 comprises 16 residues. CDR3 in DNA: TGTGCCAGCAGCGTCCTCAGGAAATCAACTAATGAAAAACTGTTTTTT. This codes for CASSVLRKSTNEKLFF.

The CDR3 DNA reads TGCAGCGTTGTCGGCGGGGGCTCCTACAATGAGCAGTTCTTC. This sequence encodes CSVVGGGSYNEQFF. The V and J genes are TRBV29-1 and TRBJ2-1, with 7 bases aligning to TRBD2. Germline V CDR1 and CDR2: SQVTM, ANQGSEA. Trimming took 4 bases from V and 0 from J; bases not matched to a gene: 3. The CDR3 runs to 14 residues.

The rearrangement links TRBV5-1 to TRBJ2-3; 9 bases map to TRBD2. This CDR3 region has 20 residues. V dropped 6 bases and J dropped 6; count of bases not matched to a gene: 26. CDR1 is SGHRS, CDR2 YFSETQ, per germline. CDR3 bases: TGCGCCAGCACCCTTCGCCAAAAATCAAGCGGGAGGCCTCACCCGGATACGCAGTATTTT. The encoded protein is CASTLRQKSSGRPHPDTQYF.

This rearrangement joins TRBV4-1 to TRBJ1-4, with unresolved D. With 0 bases removed from V and 2 bases from J, the gap between germline ends came to 10 bases. This CDR3 has 16 amino acids. CDR1 and CDR2 from the germline V gene are MGHRA and YSYEKL. CDR3 protein: CASSQDEGITNEKLFF. CDR3 DNA sequence: TGCGCCAGCAGCCAAGATGAAGGGATTACTAATGAAAAACTGTTTTTT.

This chain connects TRBV7-9 to TRBJ1-1; perhaps TRBD1 as D (6 bases). Germline CDR1 and CDR2: SEHNR and FQNEAQ (reference sequence). The CDR3 is made up of 14 amino acids. V lost 6 bases, J lost 8 bases, and 19 bases lay in between. CDR3 amino acids: CASSHQTGTPEAFF. CDR3 DNA sequence: TGTGCCAGCAGTCATCAAACCGGGACACCCGAAGCTTTCTTT.

The chain couples TRBV19 to TRBJ2-3, with D perhaps matching TRBD2 (5 bases). V was shortened by 7 bases and J by 1 base, with 12 bases between the two germline ends. This CDR3 comprises 14 residues. From germline, CDR1 is LNHDA and CDR2 SQIVND (reference sequence). CDR3 nucleotides: TGTGCCAGTACCCCGGACTCTGGCACAGATACGCAGTATTTT. This gives the protein CASTPDSGTDTQYF. Filled out from reference TRBV19 and TRBJ2-3, the complete variable domain reads DGGITQSPKYLFRKEGQNVTLSCEQNLNHDAMYWYRQDPGQGLRLIYYSQIVNDFQKGDIAEGYSVSREKKESFPLTVTSAQKNPTAFYLCASTPDSGTDTQYFGPGTRLTVL.

The J gene is TRBJ2-5, the V gene TRBV9; 8 bases are shared with TRBD1. Trimming took 3 bases from V and 3 from J; bases not matched to a gene: 1. CDR3 length equals 13 residues. Germline V gene lookup returns CDR1 SGDLS and CDR2 YYNGEE. CDR3 sequence reads: CASSADREETQYF. Here the CDR3 DNA reads TGTGCCAGCAGCGCGGACAGGGAAGAGACCCAGTACTTC.

V and J are TRBV28 and TRBJ2-2; 7 bases are shared with TRBD2. The V gene end was trimmed by 2 bases and the J gene end by 4 bases; junction bases not matched to a gene: 7. From germline, CDR1 is MDHEN and CDR2 SYDVKM. This CDR3 has 16 residues. CDR3 sequence: CASSLIEREPTGELFF. In DNA, the CDR3 is TGTGCCAGCAGTTTAATCGAGCGGGAACCCACCGGGGAGCTGTTTTTT. The whole variable domain, remainder taken from reference TRBV28 and TRBJ2-2, is DVKVTQSSRYLVKRTGEKVFLECVQDMDHENMFWYRQDPGLGLRLIYFSYDVKMKEKGDIPEGYSVSREKKERFSLILESASTNQTSMYLCASSLIEREPTGELFFGEGSRLTVL.

V usage is TRBV7-3 and J usage is TRBJ1-1; TRBD1 is a possible D gene (5 bases). V was shortened by 6 bases and J by 1 base, with 9 bases between the two germline ends. Germline CDR1 reads SGHTA; CDR2 reads FQGTGA. The CDR3 contains 13 residues. The CDR3 nucleotides are TGTGCCAGCAGACTTGGGACGAACACTGAAGCTTTCTTT. Protein product: CASRLGTNTEAFF.

V is TRBV6-5 and J is TRBJ2-3, with 11 bases aligning to TRBD2. Trimming cost V 2 bases and J 5 bases; bases outside gene matches: 3. Germline lookup yields CDR1 MNHEY and CDR2 SVGAGI. CDR3 length: 15 residues. Written as DNA, the CDR3 is TGTGCCAGCAGTTACGGGCTAGCGGGAGGAGATACGCAGTATTTT. It codes for CASSYGLAGGDTQYF.

This clone was observed a handful of times. The V and J genes are TRBV14 and TRBJ2-6; D not certain. The CDR3 runs 12 residues. Germline CDR1 and CDR2: SGHDN and FVKESK. V gave up 1 base and J gave up 12 bases, with 7 bases separating them. The DNA of the CDR3 is TGTGCCAGCAGCCAAGTTTTAGGCGTCCTGACTTTC. This encodes CASSQVLGVLTF.

The V gene is TRBV14, the J gene TRBJ2-3; TRBD1 aligns across 10 bases. This CDR3 has 15 amino acids. Germline V gene data show CDR1 as SGHDN and CDR2 as FVKESK. The V and J ends lost 6 bases and 1 base, in that order; junction bases with no gene match: 4. This CDR3 is CASRTGGGRTDTQYF. CDR3 DNA: TGTGCCAGCAGGACAGGGGGCGGTCGCACAGATACGCAGTATTTT.

This CDR3 reads CASSPSGGGTDTQYF. The CDR3 DNA reads as TGTGCCAGCAGCCCGAGTGGCGGGGGGACAGATACGCAGTATTTT. This chain joins TRBV4-2 and TRBJ2-3; 8 nucleotides align to TRBD2. The CDR3 totals 15 residues. V was clipped by 4 bases and J by 3 bases; unmatched bases: 6. Germline CDR1 LGHNA, CDR2 YNFKEQ.

In this sample, this clone turned up a few times. This sequence joins TRBV18 and TRBJ1-2; perhaps TRBD1 as D (5 bases). The V and J ends lost 3 bases and 1 base respectively, with 6 bases between them. Germline values: CDR1 KGHSH, CDR2 LQKENI. The CDR3 runs 13 residues. The CDR3 loop is CASSPTDNYGYTF. As DNA, the CDR3 is TGTGCCAGCTCACCGACAGATAACTATGGCTACACCTTC. The entire variable domain, with the rest obtained from reference TRBV18 and TRBJ1-2, is as follows: NAGVMQNPRHLVRRRGQEARLRCSPMKGHSHVYWYRQLPEEGLKFMVYLQKENIIDESGMPKERFSAEFPKEGPSILRIQQVVRGDSAAYFCASSPTDNYGYTFGSGTRLTVV.

J is TRBJ1-4 and V is TRBV5-6; 8 nucleotides match TRBD1. This CDR3 spans 15 amino acids. V gave up 1 base and J gave up 5 bases; unmatched junction bases: 4. CDR1 is SGHDT and CDR2 is YYEEEE in the germline V gene. CDR3: CASSLRGDRNEKLFF. DNA of the CDR3: TGTGCCAGCAGCTTGCGTGGGGACAGGAATGAAAAACTGTTTTTT.

This clone was seen once. The chain has TRBV14 and TRBJ2-1, with TRBD2 matching over 11 bases. CDR3 length: 18 amino acids. From germline, CDR1 is SGHDN and CDR2 FVKESK. The V and J ends lost 1 base and 6 bases, in that order; junction bases with no gene match: 11. The CDR3 DNA reads as TGTGCCAGCAGCCAAGTACTTGGGACTAGCGGTAGATTCAATGAGCAGTTCTTC. The encoded protein is CASSQVLGTSGRFNEQFF.

The gene calls are TRBV27 and TRBJ1-1; the match to TRBD1 covers 7 bases. V lost 5 bases, J lost 1 base, and 7 bases stayed unmatched. The germline CDR1 and CDR2 sequences are MNHEY and SMNVEV (reference sequence). The CDR3 sequence is 15 residues long. CDR3: CASSPHRGGNTEAFF. The CDR3 DNA is TGTGCCAGCAGTCCCCACAGGGGTGGGAACACTGAAGCTTTCTTT.

The J gene is TRBJ1-5, the V gene TRBV2, with a tentative D call TRBD1 (6 bases). V was cut by 5 bases and J by 2 bases, with 10 bases left in between. This CDR3 has 14 residues. The germline CDR1 and CDR2 sequences are SNHLY and FYNNEI. The DNA for the CDR3 is TGTGCCAGCAGTCCCCGGACAGGCAATCAGCCCCAGCATTTT. Protein product: CASSPRTGNQPQHF.